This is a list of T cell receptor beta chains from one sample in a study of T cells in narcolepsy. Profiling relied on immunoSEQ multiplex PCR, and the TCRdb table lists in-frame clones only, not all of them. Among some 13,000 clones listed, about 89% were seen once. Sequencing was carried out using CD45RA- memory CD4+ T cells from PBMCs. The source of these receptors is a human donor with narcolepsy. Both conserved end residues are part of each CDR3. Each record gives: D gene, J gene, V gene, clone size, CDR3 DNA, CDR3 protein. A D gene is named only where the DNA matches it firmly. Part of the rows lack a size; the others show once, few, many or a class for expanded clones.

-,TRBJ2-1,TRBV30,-,TGTGCCTGGAGTAGGGGAGCGGGCAACTACAATGAGCAGTTCTTC,CAWSRGAGNYNEQFF
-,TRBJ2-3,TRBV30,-,TGTGCCTGGAGTGTTTCAGGGGATCGCACAGATACGCAGTATTTT,CAWSVSGDRTDTQYF
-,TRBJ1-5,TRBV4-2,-,TGTGCCAGCAGCCAGGGGGGGCAGGAGCCCCAGCATTTT,CASSQGGQEPQHF
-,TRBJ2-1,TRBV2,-,TGTGCCAGCCCAGAAGGGAGTACGGGCAACAATGAGCAGTTCTTC,CASPEGSTGNNEQFF
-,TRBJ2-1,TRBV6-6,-,TGTGCCAGCAGCCGTGGGCTAGCATATGAGCAGTTCTTC,CASSRGLAYEQFF
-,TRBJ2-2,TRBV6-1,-,TGTGCCAGCAGTGATATTAAGGGTAGGGGCACCGGGGAGCTGTTTTTT,CASSDIKGRGTGELFF
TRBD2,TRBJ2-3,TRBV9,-,TGTGCCAGCAGCGTACTAGCGGGAGAGTCAGATACGCAGTATTTT,CASSVLAGESDTQYF
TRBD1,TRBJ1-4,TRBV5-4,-,TGTGCCAGCAGCTTGGCCGGGGGGGACAGAGAAAAACTGTTTTTT,CASSLAGGDREKLFF
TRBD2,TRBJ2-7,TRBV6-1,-,TGTGCCAGCAGTGAAGCTACGGCGGGAGGATCTTACGAGCAGTACTTC,CASSEATAGGSYEQYF
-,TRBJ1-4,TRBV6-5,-,TGTGCCAGCAGCCCCTTAATGGTCCAGGGGGAAAAACTGTTTTTT,CASSPLMVQGEKLFF
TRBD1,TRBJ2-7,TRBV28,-,TGTGCCAGCATCAAAGGGGGTCGCAGGGACAGAGGATACGAGCAGTACTTC,CASIKGGRRDRGYEQYF
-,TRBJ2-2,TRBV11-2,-,TGTGCCAGCAGCTTAGCTCGCAGCACCGGGGAGCTGTTTTTT,CASSLARSTGELFF
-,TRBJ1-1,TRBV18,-,TGTGCCAGCTCACCGACAGGGAACACTGAAGCTTTCTTT,CASSPTGNTEAFF
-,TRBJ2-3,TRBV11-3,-,TGTGCCAGCAGCTTAGAAGGAGCGGATACGCAGTATTTT,CASSLEGADTQYF
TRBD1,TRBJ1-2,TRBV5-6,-,TGTGCCAGCAGCTTGTGGGACAGGGTTCGTGGCTACACCTTC,CASSLWDRVRGYTF
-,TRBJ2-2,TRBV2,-,TGTGCCAGCAGTGAGAACACCGCGAACACCGGGGAGCTGTTTTTT,CASSENTANTGELFF
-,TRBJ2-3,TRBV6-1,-,TGTGCCAGCAGCCCGTCGAAGCGCACAGATACGCAGTATTTT,CASSPSKRTDTQYF
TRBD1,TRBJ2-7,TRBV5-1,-,TGCGCCAGCAGCTTGGAGGGCGACAGGGTCGACGAGCAGTACTTC,CASSLEGDRVDEQYF
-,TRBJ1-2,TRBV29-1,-,TGCAGCGTTGGTACGGGGTACTACACCTTC,CSVGTGYYTF
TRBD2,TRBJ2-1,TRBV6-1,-,TGTGCCACCAAACGGGGGGGGGTGTCCCACAATGAGCAGTTCTTC,CATKRGGVSHNEQFF
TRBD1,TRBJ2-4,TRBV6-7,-,TGTGCCAGCTCCCGGGACAGTACGATCTTAGCCAAAAACATTCAGTACTTC,CASSRDSTILAKNIQYF
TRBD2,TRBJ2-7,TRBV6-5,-,TGTGCCAGCAACCTACTAGCGGGGACCTCGGGCGAGCAGTACTTC,CASNLLAGTSGEQYF
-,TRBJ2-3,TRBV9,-,TGTGCCAGCAGCCCCGGAGCGGGCGGAGCACTAGATACGCAGTATTTT,CASSPGAGGALDTQYF
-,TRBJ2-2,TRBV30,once,TGTGCGCCCCAGGGGGGCGGTTCGACCGGGGAGCTGTTTTTT,CAPQGGGSTGELFF
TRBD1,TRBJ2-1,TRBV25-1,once,TGTGCCAGCAGCGGGACAGTCGGCTTTTCCTACAATGAGCAGTTCTTC,CASSGTVGFSYNEQFF
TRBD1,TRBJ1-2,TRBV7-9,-,TGTGCCAGCAGCACATTCCTGGACAGGGACTATGGCTACACCTTC,CASSTFLDRDYGYTF
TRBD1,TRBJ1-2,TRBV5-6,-,TGTGCCAGCAGCCCAAGACAGGGCCCTACCTATGGCTACACCTTC,CASSPRQGPTYGYTF
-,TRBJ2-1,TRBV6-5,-,TGTGCCAGCAGTCAAAGTCGGGCTAGCACCCATGAGCAGTTCTTC,CASSQSRASTHEQFF
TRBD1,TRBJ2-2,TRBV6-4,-,TGTGCCAGCAGTACCTCCGGACAGGGGACCGGGGAGCTGTTTTTT,CASSTSGQGTGELFF
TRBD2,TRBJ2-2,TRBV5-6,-,TGTGCCAGCAGCTCGCCGGGACTAGCGGGAACCGGGGAGCTGTTTTTT,CASSSPGLAGTGELFF
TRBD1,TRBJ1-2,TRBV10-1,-,TGCGCCAGCAGTGAGTCGAGACAGGGCCGGAACTATGGCTACACCTTC,CASSESRQGRNYGYTF
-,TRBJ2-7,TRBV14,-,TGTGCCAGCAGCCGAATAGACTTTAGGGGTCTCCTCTCTTACGAGCAGTACTTC,CASSRIDFRGLLSYEQYF
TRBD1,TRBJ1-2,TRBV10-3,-,TGTGCCATCAGTAGTAACAGGGGCGGCAACTATGGCTACACCTTC,CAISSNRGGNYGYTF
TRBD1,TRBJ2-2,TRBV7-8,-,TGTGCCAGCAGCTTCTTCGAGGGGACAGTGAACACCGGGGAGCTGTTTTTT,CASSFFEGTVNTGELFF
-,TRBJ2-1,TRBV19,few,TGTGCCAGTAGTATAGTCCGGGGGGCTTACAATGAGCAGTTCTTC,CASSIVRGAYNEQFF
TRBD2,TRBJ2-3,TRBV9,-,TGTGCCAGCAGCGTAGACCAACCACTAGCGGGACTCACAGATACGCAGTATTTT,CASSVDQPLAGLTDTQYF
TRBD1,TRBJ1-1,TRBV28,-,TGTGCCAGCGAACAGGGGACTGAAGCTTTCTTT,CASEQGTEAFF
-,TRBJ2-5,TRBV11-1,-,TGTGCCAGCAGCTTTGGCTTTTTGGAGACCCAGTACTTC,CASSFGFLETQYF
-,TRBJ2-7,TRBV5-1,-,TGCGCCAGCAGCCGAATACAGGGTACTGACTACGAGCAGTACTTC,CASSRIQGTDYEQYF
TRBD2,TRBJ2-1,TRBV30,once,TGTGCCTGGAGTGTACCGGGACTAGCCTCGTACAATGAGCAGTTCTTC,CAWSVPGLASYNEQFF